What follows are 14 T cell receptor beta chains derived from one specimen sequenced in a study of T cells in Graves' hyperthyroidism and ophthalmopathy. Using RNA transcripts as the source, TCR beta CDR3 regions were amplified. The HTBI primer set drove a first-round RT-PCR of the TCR CDR3. TCRdb used MiXCR to reprocess the multiplex PCR reads, holding one entry per CDR3 protein. Of about 350,000 distinct CDR3 sequences detected, 14% appear once; the ten largest clones hold approximately 25%. The sequenced sample was blood. The receptors stem from a woman under 40 with Graves' hyperthyroidism.

This clonotype was seen at least ten times. The rearrangement uses TRBV28 and TRBJ1-6; possibly TRBD1 for D (6 bases). Germline assignment: CDR1 MDHEN and CDR2 SYDVKM. Trimming removed 5 bases at V and 9 bases at J, with 17 bases between. CDR3 length equals 15 residues. The CDR3 region has the DNA TGTGCCAGCAGTCCCCCGTTGGGGGCTGGTTCACCCCTCCACTTT. Amino acid sequence: CASSPPLGAGSPLHF.

The table lists this clonotype with a few counts. The J gene is TRBJ2-1, the V gene TRBV30; D might be TRBD1 (6 bases). Trimming took 2 bases from V and 7 from J, leaving 9 bases between them. CDR1 and CDR2 (germline): GTSNPN, SVGIG (reference sequence). The CDR3 loop spans 12 amino acids. CDR3 nucleotide sequence: TGTGCCTGGAGTCCACAGGGAAATGAGCAGTTCTTC. Its protein is CAWSPQGNEQFF.

This chain links TRBV19 with TRBJ1-3, with 8 bases aligning to TRBD1. Trimming cost V 5 bases and J 0 bases; bases outside gene matches: 12. From germline, CDR1 is LNHDA and CDR2 SQIVND (reference sequence). The CDR3 runs 18 residues. The CDR3, as DNA: TGTGCCAGTAGTGGGACCGGGACAGGTCTCCTCTCTGGAAACACCATATATTTT. It encodes CASSGTGTGLLSGNTIYF.

This clonotype showed up just a few times. The V and J genes are TRBV30 and TRBJ2-7; D not certain. V lost 2 bases and J 6 bases, leaving 14 bases between the germline ends. The CDR3 covers 13 residues. Germline CDR1 is GTSNPN and CDR2 is SVGIG (reference sequence). CDR3 in DNA: TGTGCCTGGAGTCCTTGGCAGTTGAGCGAGCAGTACTTC. Amino acid sequence: CAWSPWQLSEQYF. The full variable domain, with the rest looked up from reference TRBV30 and TRBJ2-7, is SQTIHQWPATLVQPVGSPLSLECTVEGTSNPNLYWYRQAAGRGLQLLFYSVGIGQISSEVPQNLSASRPQDRQFILSSKKLLLSDSGFYLCAWSPWQLSEQYFGPGTRLTVT.

This clonotype was observed at least ten times. The chain couples TRBV6-6 to TRBJ2-4, with D perhaps TRBD1 (6 bases). CDR3 length: 12 amino acids. CDR1 MNHNY and CDR2 SVGAGI come from the germline V gene (reference sequence). The V end was cut by 2 bases, the J end by 11 bases, with 10 bases between. CDR3 DNA sequence: TGTGCCAGCAGTTACGGGACAACGGTTCAGTACTTC. This translates into CASSYGTTVQYF.

This chain connects TRBV28 to TRBJ1-2; D is possibly TRBD1 (5 bases). The V and J ends lost 10 bases and 5 bases respectively, with 14 bases between them. The germline V gene has CDR1 MDHEN and CDR2 SYDVKM. The CDR3 runs to 12 residues. The CDR3 sequence is CATSGGGYGYTF. The DNA for the CDR3 is TGTGCCACTTCGGGGGGGGGATATGGCTACACCTTC.

This clonotype has just a few counts. This chain links TRBV12-3 or TRBV12-4 with TRBJ2-2; D call uncertain. V shed 6 bases and J shed 8 bases, with 10 bases lying between them. The CDR3 has 12 residues. As DNA, the CDR3 is TGTGCCAGCAGCCTGAAGAAGGGGGAGCTGTTTTTT. Residues: CASSLKKGELFF.

The V and J genes are TRBV27 and TRBJ2-1; no clear D gene. Germline loops: CDR1 MNHEY, CDR2 SMNVEV (reference sequence). This CDR3 region has 16 residues. V was shortened by 7 bases and J by 0 bases, with 16 bases between the two germline ends. DNA for the CDR3: TGTGCCAGCAAACCACCCTCTAGGGTCTCCTACAATGAGCAGTTCTTC. Encoded protein: CASKPPSRVSYNEQFF.

This chain connects TRBV13 to TRBJ2-1; a weak D match, TRBD2 (6 bases). Germline-derived CDR1 and CDR2 are PRHDT and FYEKMQ (reference sequence). V was cut by 4 bases and J by 9 bases, with 22 bases left in between. CDR3 length equals 16 residues. CDR3 protein: CASSSRGGDPLVEQFF. CDR3 coding DNA: TGTGCCAGCAGCTCGAGGGGAGGAGATCCCTTAGTTGAGCAGTTCTTC.

This clonotype came up many times. The rearrangement joins TRBV12-3 or TRBV12-4 to TRBJ2-7; the match to TRBD1 covers 11 bases. The CDR3 contains 15 residues. J gave up 1 base and V 5 bases, and 4 bases lay outside the gene matches. The CDR3: CASSLGTGGSYEQYF. CDR3 coding DNA: TGTGCCAGCAGTCTCGGGACAGGGGGATCCTACGAGCAGTACTTC.

Only a few counts were recorded for this clonotype. The V and J genes are TRBV30 and TRBJ1-1; D not certain. CDR1 is GTSNPN, CDR2 SVGIG, per germline (reference sequence). The CDR3 covers 14 residues. V dropped 3 bases and J dropped 5 bases, with 16 bases sitting between them. In DNA, the CDR3 is TGTGCCTGGAGCAGGCCGAGCGGAGGGACTGAAGCTTTCTTT. The encoded protein is CAWSRPSGGTEAFF.

In its sample, this clonotype was seen many times. J is TRBJ2-2 and V is TRBV28, with 13 bases that match TRBD2. Looked up from germline, CDR1 is MDHEN and CDR2 is SYDVKM. This CDR3 is built from 17 residues. The junction had 10 bases not matched to a gene; V was cut back by 5 bases and J by 7 bases. The CDR3 region has the DNA TGTGCCAGCAGTACCGGGACTAGCGGGACTGGTGTCGGGGAGCTGTTTTTT. It encodes CASSTGTSGTGVGELFF.

V gene TRBV19 combines with J gene TRBJ2-7; D unclear. The CDR3 consists of 14 residues. The V end was cut by 4 bases, the J end by 2 bases, with 12 bases between. Germline CDR1 reads LNHDA; CDR2 reads SQIVND (reference sequence). CDR3 in DNA: TGTGCCAGTAGTAGTGAAATTGGGGCCTACGAGCAGTACTTC. Its protein is CASSSEIGAYEQYF.

The CDR3, as DNA: TGTGCCAGCTCACCAAGTCTGACAGGCGGAGAACGAAATGAAAAACTGTTTTTT. This translates into CASSPSLTGGERNEKLFF. The J gene is TRBJ1-4, the V gene TRBV18; weak D call: TRBD1 (6 bases). CDR1 KGHSH and CDR2 LQKENI come from the germline V gene. Trimming shortened V by 2 bases and J by 5 bases, and 21 bases separated the two germline ends. The CDR3 is 18 residues long.